The source of this TCR beta chain is a study of early T cells in non-severe SARS-CoV-2 infection (dated by TCRdb to 2020 to 2023). About the investigation overall: Bulk RNA from unsorted whole blood was used for TCR sequencing, so alpha and beta chains could not be paired.

The method was 5' RACE. For sequencing, a NextSeq 500 was employed. The TCR library protocol attached unique molecular identifiers to individual cDNA molecules to correct for sequencing error and PCR bias. TCR alpha and beta chains were both sequenced, and the abundances of alpha and beta sequences in each sample were closely correlated with each other. On the authors' methods: V gene, J gene and CDR3 annotation of TCR sequences was performed with Decombinator V4. TCRs were defined as expanded if a significant change between any two time points was detected under a Poisson model with p below 0.0001. TCR abundances were normalised to the total number of TCRs sequenced per sample and expressed as counts per million. TRAV1-2 paired with TRAJ12, TRAJ20 or TRAJ33 defined MAIT TCRs, while TRAV10 paired with TRAJ18 defined iNKT TCRs. VDJdb, accessed 1 November 2021, was searched for CMV, EBV and SARS-CoV-2 annotated TCRs, with TCRs annotated for multiple antigens excluded. In-frame beta chains were kept once TCRdb had trimmed the public reads at Q25 with fastp and called clones with MiXCR. Entries are consolidated by CDR3 protein sequence, retaining the most common genes and DNA. TCRdb's processing, not the authors', yielded these V and J calls. This sample gives approximately 70,000 distinct CDR3 sequences in total; approximately 12% of them show up just once. The ten top clones hold 1.3% of the sample.

This was a case-control study nested in a cohort of healthcare workers in London, UK, who had nasopharyngeal swab PCR tests and blood samples taken every week. Healthcare workers were enrolled in the week of the UK lockdown, from 23 to 31 March 2020, and were followed every week for up to 16 weeks. In this sample, this clonotype turned up many times. It has no known antigen specificity. It has no much larger one-base neighbor in the sample; base qualities were not kept. V lost 3 bases and J lost 0 bases; the stretch between them is 14 bases long. The CDR3 covers 17 residues, taking in both the cysteine and the phenylalanine. Just CDR3 DNA is preserved here, 51 bases in frame from base 1. The paper as a whole reports these results and caveats: VDJdb matching was skewed toward anti-spike CD8 responses, so virus-specific expansions were likely underestimated and private and CD4 specificities were missed.

The sequence links TRBV12-3 or TRBV12-4 to TRBJ1-4; no D gene is confidently identified. The specimen was whole blood. This sequence originates from an adult who was a healthcare worker with PCR-confirmed SARS-CoV-2 infection or an uninfected control (not recorded which). The sequence in DNA is TGTGCCAGCAGTTTTGGTGGCCGACTTGCAACTAATGAAAAACTGTTTTTT. This yields the protein CASSFGGRLATNEKLFF.